A selection of T cell receptor beta chains follows, all from one sample in a study of T-cell memory formation after mild COVID-19. MiXCR was run by TCRdb on the 5' RACE reads, yielding one entry per CDR3 protein. Among about 320,000 distinct CDR3 sequences listed, 13% to 15% were seen once. Specimen: PBMCs or a T cell subset sorted from them (not recorded which). The receptors originated from a young man who had mild COVID-19 (a few samples of this study predate the infection). Cell type and time point are not known. Each CDR3 is given with its conserved first and last residue.

>TRBV7-2|TRBJ2-7
CASSLWAGTYEQYF
>TRBV2|TRBJ2-5
CASSDRTQYF
>TRBV12-3/TRBV12-4|TRBJ1-2
CASRSLGLGGYTF
>TRBV7-6|TRBJ2-1
CASSRRGGTSVVDEQFF
>TRBV11-2|TRBJ2-1
CASSLGLPVLNEQFF
>TRBV6-2/TRBV6-3|TRBJ2-1
CASSYIDDVDEQFF
>TRBV5-1|TRBJ2-7
CASSLQRGTSYEQYF
>TRBV7-8|TRBJ1-1
CASSFLTGGFTEAFF
>TRBV7-3|TRBJ2-1
CASSLGTDYNEQFF
>TRBV12-5|TRBJ2-2
CAVPTIFGELFF
>TRBV6-1|TRBJ1-2
CASSVSPGGSGYTF
>TRBV7-9|TRBJ1-5
CASSDSFGQPQHF
>TRBV6-2/TRBV6-3|TRBJ2-3
CATRSVGLHTDTQYF
>TRBV5-1|TRBJ2-2
CASTSGGTSLNTGELFF
>TRBV6-6|TRBJ2-7
CASRPRQGINEQYF
>TRBV5-1|TRBJ1-1
CASSFGAPLTEAFF
>TRBV24-1|TRBJ2-3
CATSDSRGAGTDTQYF
>TRBV3-1|TRBJ2-5
CASSQPPGQMYQETQYF
>TRBV28|TRBJ2-1
CASSSLRTGGYDSYNEQFF
>TRBV6-5|TRBJ2-7
CASTLRGAGGKEQYF
>TRBV6-6|TRBJ1-1
CASILDSPGTEAFF
>TRBV28|TRBJ1-6
CASGTTGFSYNSPLHF
>TRBV12-3/TRBV12-4|TRBJ2-1
CASSSPRDADNEQFF
>TRBV7-2|TRBJ1-1
CASRGQGGTEAFF
>TRBV29-1|TRBJ1-2
CSVGQGTNYGYTF
>TRBV3-1|TRBJ1-5
CASSQDTGANQPQHF
>TRBV18|TRBJ2-2
CASSPPGTSGELFF
>TRBV11-2|TRBJ2-1
CASSLMRLAGGWDEQFF
>TRBV28|TRBJ1-6
CATRGNGNSPLHF